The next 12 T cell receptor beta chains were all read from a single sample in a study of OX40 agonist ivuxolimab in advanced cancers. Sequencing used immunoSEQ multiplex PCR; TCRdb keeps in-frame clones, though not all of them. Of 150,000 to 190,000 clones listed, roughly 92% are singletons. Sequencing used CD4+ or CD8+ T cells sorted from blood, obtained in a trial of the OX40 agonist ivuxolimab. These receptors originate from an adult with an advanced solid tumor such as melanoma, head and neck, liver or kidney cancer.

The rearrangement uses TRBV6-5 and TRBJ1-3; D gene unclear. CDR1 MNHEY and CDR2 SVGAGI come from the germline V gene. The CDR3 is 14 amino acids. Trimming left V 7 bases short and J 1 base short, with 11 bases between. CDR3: CASIERGSGNTIYF. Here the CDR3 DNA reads TGTGCCAGCATCGAGCGGGGATCTGGAAACACCATATATTTT.

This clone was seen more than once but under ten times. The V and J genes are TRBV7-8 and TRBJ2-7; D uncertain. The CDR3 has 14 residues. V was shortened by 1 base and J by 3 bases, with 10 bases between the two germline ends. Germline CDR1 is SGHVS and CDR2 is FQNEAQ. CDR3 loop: CASSLVGSDYEQYF. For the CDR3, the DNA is TGTGCCAGCAGCTTAGTTGGAAGCGACTACGAGCAGTACTTC.

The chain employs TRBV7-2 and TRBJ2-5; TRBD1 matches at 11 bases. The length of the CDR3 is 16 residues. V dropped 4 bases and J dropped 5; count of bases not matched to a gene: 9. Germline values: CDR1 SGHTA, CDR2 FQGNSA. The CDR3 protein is CASSSQGQGVRETQYF. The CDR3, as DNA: TGTGCCAGCAGCTCTCAGGGACAGGGGGTACGGGAGACCCAGTACTTC.

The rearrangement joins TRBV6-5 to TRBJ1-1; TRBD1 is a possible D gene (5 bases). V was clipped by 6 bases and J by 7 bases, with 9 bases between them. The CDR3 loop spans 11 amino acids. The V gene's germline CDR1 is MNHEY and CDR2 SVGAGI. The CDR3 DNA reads TGTGCCAGCAGCCATGGGGGTGAAGCTTTCTTT. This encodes CASSHGGEAFF.

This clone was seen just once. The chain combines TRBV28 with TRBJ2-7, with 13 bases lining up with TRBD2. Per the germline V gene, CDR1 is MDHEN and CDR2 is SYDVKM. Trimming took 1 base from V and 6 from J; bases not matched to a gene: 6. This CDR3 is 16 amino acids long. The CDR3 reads CASSLSGLAGVGEQYF. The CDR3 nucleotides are TGTGCCAGCAGTTTATCCGGACTAGCGGGAGTCGGCGAGCAGTACTTC.

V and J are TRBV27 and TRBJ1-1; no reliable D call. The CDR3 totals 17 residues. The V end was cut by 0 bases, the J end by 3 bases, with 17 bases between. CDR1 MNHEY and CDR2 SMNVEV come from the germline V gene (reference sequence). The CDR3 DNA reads TGTGCCAGCAGTTTATCTCCCGGGTTCTCAAGGGACACTGAAGCTTTCTTT. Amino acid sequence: CASSLSPGFSRDTEAFF.

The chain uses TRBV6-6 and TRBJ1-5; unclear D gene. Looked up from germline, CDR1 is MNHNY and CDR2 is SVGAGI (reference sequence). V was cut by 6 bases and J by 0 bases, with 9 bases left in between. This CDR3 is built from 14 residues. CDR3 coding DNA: TGTGCCAGCAGGGAGGCTTATAGCAATCAGCCCCAGCATTTT. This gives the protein CASREAYSNQPQHF.

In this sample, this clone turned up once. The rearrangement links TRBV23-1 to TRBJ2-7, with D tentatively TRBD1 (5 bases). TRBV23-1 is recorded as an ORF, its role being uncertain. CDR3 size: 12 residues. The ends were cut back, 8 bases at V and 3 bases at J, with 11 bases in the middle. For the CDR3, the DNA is TGCGCCAGCGGGCGGACACTCTACGAGCAGTACTTC. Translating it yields CASGRTLYEQYF.

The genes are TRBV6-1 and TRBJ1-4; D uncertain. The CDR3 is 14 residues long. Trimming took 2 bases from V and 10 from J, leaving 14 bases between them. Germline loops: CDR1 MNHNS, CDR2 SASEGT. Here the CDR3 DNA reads TGTGCCAGCAGTGAACTGATCCAGGCGGGAAAACTGTTTTTT. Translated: CASSELIQAGKLFF.

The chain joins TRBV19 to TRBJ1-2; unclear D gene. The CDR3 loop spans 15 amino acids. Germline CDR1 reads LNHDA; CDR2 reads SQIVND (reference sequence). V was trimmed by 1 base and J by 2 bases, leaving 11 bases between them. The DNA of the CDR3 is TGTGCCAGTAGTATAGGGGCCGCCCACAACTATGGCTACACCTTC. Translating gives CASSIGAAHNYGYTF.

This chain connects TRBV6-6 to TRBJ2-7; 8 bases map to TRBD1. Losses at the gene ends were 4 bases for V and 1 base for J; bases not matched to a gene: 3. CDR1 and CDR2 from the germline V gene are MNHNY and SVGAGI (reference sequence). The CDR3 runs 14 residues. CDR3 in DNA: TGTGCCAGCAGTTTCCGGGACAGGTCCTACGAGCAGTACTTC. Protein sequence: CASSFRDRSYEQYF.

CDR3 sequence reads: CASSTRSGGNTIYF. CDR3 coding DNA: TGTGCCAGCAGCACAAGGTCCGGGGGAAACACCATATATTTT. This sequence joins TRBV7-9 and TRBJ1-3; D gene uncertain. V lost 5 bases and J lost 4, with 12 bases in between. This CDR3 region has 14 residues. Germline CDR1 and CDR2: SEHNR and FQNEAQ (reference sequence). Combining the CDR3 with reference TRBV7-9 and TRBJ1-3 gives the whole variable domain DTGVSQNPRHKITKRGQNVTFRCDPISEHNRLYWYRQTLGQGPEFLTYFQNEAQLEKSRLLSDRFSAERPKGSFSTLEIQRTEQGDSAMYLCASSTRSGGNTIYFGEGSWLTVV.